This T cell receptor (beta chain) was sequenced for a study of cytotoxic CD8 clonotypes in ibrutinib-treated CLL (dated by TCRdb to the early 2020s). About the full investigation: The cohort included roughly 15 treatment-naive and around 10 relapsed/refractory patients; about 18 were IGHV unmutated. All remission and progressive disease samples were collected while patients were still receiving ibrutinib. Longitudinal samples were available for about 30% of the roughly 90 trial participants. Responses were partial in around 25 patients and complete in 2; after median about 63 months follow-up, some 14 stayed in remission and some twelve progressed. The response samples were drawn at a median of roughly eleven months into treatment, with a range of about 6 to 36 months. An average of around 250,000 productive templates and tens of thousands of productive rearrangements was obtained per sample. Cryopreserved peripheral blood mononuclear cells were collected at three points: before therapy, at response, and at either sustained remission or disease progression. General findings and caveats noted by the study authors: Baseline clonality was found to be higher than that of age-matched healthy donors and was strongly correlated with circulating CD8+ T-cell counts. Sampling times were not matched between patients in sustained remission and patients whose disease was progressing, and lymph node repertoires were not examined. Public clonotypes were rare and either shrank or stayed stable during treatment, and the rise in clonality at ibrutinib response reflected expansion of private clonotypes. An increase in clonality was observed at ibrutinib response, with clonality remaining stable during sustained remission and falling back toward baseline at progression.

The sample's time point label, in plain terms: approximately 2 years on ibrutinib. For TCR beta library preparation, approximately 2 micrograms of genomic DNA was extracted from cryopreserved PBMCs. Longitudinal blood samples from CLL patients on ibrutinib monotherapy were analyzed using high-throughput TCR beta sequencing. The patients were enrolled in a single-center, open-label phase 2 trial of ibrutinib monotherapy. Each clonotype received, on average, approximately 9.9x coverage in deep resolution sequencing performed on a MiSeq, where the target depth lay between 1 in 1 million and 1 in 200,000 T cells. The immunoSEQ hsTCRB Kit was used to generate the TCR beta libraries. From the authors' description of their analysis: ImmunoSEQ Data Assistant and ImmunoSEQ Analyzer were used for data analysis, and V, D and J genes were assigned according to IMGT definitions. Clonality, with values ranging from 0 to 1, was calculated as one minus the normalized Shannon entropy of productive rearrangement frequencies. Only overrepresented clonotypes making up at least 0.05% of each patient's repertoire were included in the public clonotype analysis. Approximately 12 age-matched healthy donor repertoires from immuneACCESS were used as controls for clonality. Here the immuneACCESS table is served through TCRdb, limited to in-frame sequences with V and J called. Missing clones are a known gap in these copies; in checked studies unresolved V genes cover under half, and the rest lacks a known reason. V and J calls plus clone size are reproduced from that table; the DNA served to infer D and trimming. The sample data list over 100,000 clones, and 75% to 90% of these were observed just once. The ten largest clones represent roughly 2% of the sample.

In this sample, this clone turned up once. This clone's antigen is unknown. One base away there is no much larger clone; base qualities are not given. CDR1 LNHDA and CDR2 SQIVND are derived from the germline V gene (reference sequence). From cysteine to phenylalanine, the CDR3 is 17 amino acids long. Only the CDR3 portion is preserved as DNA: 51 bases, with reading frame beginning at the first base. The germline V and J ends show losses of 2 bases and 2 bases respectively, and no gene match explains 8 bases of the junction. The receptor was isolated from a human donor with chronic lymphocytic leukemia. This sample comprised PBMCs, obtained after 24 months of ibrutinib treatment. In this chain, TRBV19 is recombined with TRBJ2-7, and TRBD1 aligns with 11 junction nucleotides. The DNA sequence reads TGTGCCAGTAGTATATCGGCCCTGGGACAGGGGGCCTACGAGCAGTACTTC. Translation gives CASSISALGQGAYEQYF.